These T cell receptor beta chains were read from a single sample in a study of CD8 T cells in ankylosing spondylitis. From the 5' RACE reads, TCRdb called clonotypes with MiXCR, one entry per CDR3 protein. The sample contains about 500,000 distinct CDR3 sequences, approximately 5% of which appear only once. The sequenced sample was blood, either unsorted or a sorted T cell fraction (not recorded which). The receptors stem from a male donor with ankylosing spondylitis. Both conserved end residues are part of each CDR3. The D gene is left open where the match is weak. The size field is filled for only some rows; it gives once, few, many or a size class.

clone size,J gene,D gene,V gene,CDR3 protein,CDR3 DNA
many,TRBJ1-5,TRBD1,TRBV6-1,CASSQTLQGNQPQHF,TGTGCCAGCAGTCAGACCCTACAGGGGAATCAGCCCCAGCATTTT
-,TRBJ2-5,-,TRBV5-1,CASSTQDLGETQYF,TGCGCCAGCAGCACCCAGGACCTTGGGGAGACCCAGTACTTC
few,TRBJ2-5,TRBD2,TRBV4-1,CASSQYAMTSRETQYF,TGCGCCAGCAGCCAGTACGCTATGACTAGCCGAGAGACCCAGTACTTC
many,TRBJ2-7,-,TRBV27,CASSLLVGGNEQYF,TGTGCCAGCAGTCTCCTCGTGGGAGGAAACGAGCAGTACTTC
many,TRBJ2-7,-,TRBV7-2,CASSLVGARTYEQYF,TGTGCCAGCAGCTTAGTTGGGGCGAGAACCTACGAGCAGTACTTC
many,TRBJ2-1,-,TRBV6-4,CASSDVTGKEQFF,TGTGCCAGCAGTGACGTTACAGGTAAAGAGCAGTTCTTC
many,TRBJ2-1,-,TRBV20-1,CSAIPDVSSYNEQFF,TGCAGTGCTATTCCGGACGTGAGCTCCTACAATGAGCAGTTCTTC
many,TRBJ1-2,-,TRBV4-3,CASSQDLGYGYTF,TGCGCCAGCAGCCAAGATCTGGGGTATGGCTACACCTTC
many,TRBJ2-3,-,TRBV12-3/TRBV12-4,CASSFSRTDTQYF,TGTGCCAGCAGTTTCTCTCGCACAGATACGCAGTATTTT
many,TRBJ1-5,-,TRBV20-1,CSATDRRARQPQHF,TGCAGTGCTACCGACAGGAGGGCCCGCCAGCCCCAGCATTTT
many,TRBJ2-1,-,TRBV13,CASRETRGKQFF,TGTGCCAGCAGGGAGACCAGGGGAAAGCAGTTCTTC
many,TRBJ2-3,TRBD2,TRBV2,CASSLTSGGESTDTQYF,TGTGCCAGCAGTCTGACTAGCGGGGGGGAGAGCACAGATACGCAGTATTTT
many,TRBJ2-2,-,TRBV9,CASSVGVGSGELFF,TGTGCCAGCAGCGTAGGGGTAGGATCCGGGGAGCTGTTTTTT
few,TRBJ2-7,-,TRBV27,CASSTGNPYEQYF,TGTGCCAGCAGTACCGGGAACCCCTACGAGCAGTACTTC
many,TRBJ1-6,-,TRBV6-4,CASSDSIGVGPLHF,TGTGCCAGCAGTGACTCGATCGGGGTAGGACCCCTCCACTTT
once,TRBJ2-7,-,TRBV2,CASGGVFSYEQYF,TGTGCCAGCGGCGGGGTATTCTCCTACGAGCAGTACTTC